These 15 T cell receptor beta chains originate from one sample sequenced in a study of T cell repertoires in cytomegalovirus infection. TCRdb fed the reads into MiXCR, producing one record per CDR3 protein. This sample has hundreds of thousands of distinct CDR3 sequences, with about a sixth found just once. Specimen: PBMCs. All receptors come from a human donor in good health (CMV status not recorded). Some clones in this sample may be carry-over from other donors' samples.

This clonotype came up a few times. This chain uses TRBV6-1 with TRBJ1-6; TRBD1 aligns across 9 bases. From germline, CDR1 is MNHNS and CDR2 SASEGT. Trimming took 2 bases from V and 7 from J; bases not matched to a gene: 3. There are 15 residues in the CDR3. The CDR3 nucleotides read TGTGCCAGCAGTGAAAGGGACAGGGTCAATTCACCCCTCCACTTT. Translated: CASSERDRVNSPLHF.

This clonotype appeared a few times. This chain joins TRBV27 and TRBJ1-1; tentative D call: TRBD1 (6 bases). The germline CDR1 and CDR2 sequences are MNHEY and SMNVEV (reference sequence). Deletions cut 6 bases from V and 6 bases from J, with 11 bases between. This CDR3 has 12 amino acids. CDR3 in amino acids: CASRRPGAEAFF. CDR3 nucleotide sequence: TGTGCCAGCAGGCGCCCAGGGGCTGAAGCTTTCTTT.

The chain has TRBV29-1 and TRBJ1-1, with 9 nucleotides matching TRBD1. The germline CDR1 and CDR2 sequences are SQVTM and ANQGSEA. Trimming took 6 bases from V and 4 from J; bases not matched to a gene: 6. The CDR3 spans 13 residues. For the CDR3, the DNA is TGCAGCGTCCAAACAGGGGGCGGCACTGAAGCTTTCTTT. Translation gives CSVQTGGGTEAFF.

With regard to this clonotype: A much more abundant neighbour one base away suggests this may be a read error. The chain links TRBV12-3 or TRBV12-4 to TRBJ2-1; 9 positions agree with TRBD1. This CDR3 has 15 amino acids. For the CDR3, the DNA is TGTGCCAGCAGCCTCCGGACGGGACAGGGAGATGAGCGGTTCTTC. Translating it yields CASSLRTGQGDERFF.

This clonotype was seen only a few times. The CDR3 coding sequence is TGTGCCAGCAGTGGCGCTAGCCAAGAGACCCAGTACTTC. Its protein product is CASSGASQETQYF. The chain recombines TRBV5-6 with TRBJ2-5; D is undetermined. CDR1 SGHDT and CDR2 YYEEEE come from the germline V gene. The germline V and J ends were trimmed by 5 bases and 1 base, with 9 bases remaining between them. The CDR3 consists of 13 residues. Full variable domain (rest looked up from reference TRBV5-6 and TRBJ2-5): DAGVTQSPTHLIKTRGQQVTLRCSPKSGHDTVSWYQQALGQGPQFIFQYYEEEERQRGNFPDRFSGHQFPNYSSELNVNALLLGDSALYLCASSGASQETQYFGPGTRLLVL.

This clonotype showed up just a few times. The chain recombines TRBV2 with TRBJ2-1, with TRBD2 identical over 9 bases. The trim removed 7 bases at V and 3 bases at J, leaving 10 bases unmatched. Germline V gives CDR1 SNHLY, CDR2 FYNNEI. This CDR3 contains 16 residues. As DNA, the CDR3 is TGTGCCAGCAAGGTCGGCGGGGGGGCTCTCTACAATGAGCAGTTCTTC. It yields the protein CASKVGGGALYNEQFF. The full variable domain, in which reference TRBV2 and TRBJ2-1 provide the parts outside the CDR3, is EPEVTQTPSHQVTQMGQEVILRCVPISNHLYFYWYRQILGQKVEFLVSFYNNEISEKSEIFDDQFSVERPDGSNFTLKIRSTKLEDSAMYFCASKVGGGALYNEQFFGPGTRLTVL.

This clonotype showed up just a few times. This chain links TRBV6-2 or TRBV6-3 with TRBJ2-5; D is uncertain. V gave up 2 bases and J gave up 9 bases, with 10 bases separating them. This CDR3 comprises 12 residues. CDR1 is MNHEY, CDR2 SVGEGT, per germline. CDR3 sequence (DNA): TGTGCCAGCAGTTACGAGTTTAGGGCCCAGTACTTC. It encodes CASSYEFRAQYF.

This clonotype was found a few times. The V gene is TRBV10-3, the J gene TRBJ1-2; TRBD1 matches 8 bases. With 6 bases clipped from V and 10 bases from J, the junction kept 10 bases outside the gene matches. Germline V gene lookup returns CDR1 ENHRY and CDR2 SYGVKD. CDR3 length: 13 amino acids. CDR3: CAIRGQAVVDYTF. DNA for the CDR3: TGTGCCATCAGGGGACAGGCGGTGGTGGACTACACCTTC.

This clonotype appeared a few times. The chain recombines TRBV12-3 or TRBV12-4 with TRBJ1-1, with unresolved D. Trimming removed 3 bases at V and 10 bases at J, with 12 bases between. CDR3 length: 12 amino acids. This CDR3 is CASSFEQLRAFF. In DNA, the CDR3 is TGTGCCAGCAGTTTTGAACAACTTAGAGCTTTCTTT.

There are many counts of this clonotype. The V and J genes are TRBV7-8 and TRBJ1-1, with TRBD1 matching 7 bases. Trimming at V came to 4 bases and at J to 0 bases, leaving 5 bases not matched to a gene. The CDR3 covers 15 residues. Germline V gene lookup returns CDR1 SGHVS and CDR2 FQNEAQ. This chain's CDR3 is CASSSLGTVNTEAFF. In DNA form, the CDR3 reads TGTGCCAGCAGCTCCCTCGGGACAGTGAACACTGAAGCTTTCTTT.

This rearrangement joins TRBV7-4 to TRBJ2-1; D not certain. The CDR3 loop spans 16 amino acids. The V end lost 1 base, the J end lost 7 bases, and 17 bases lay between the germline ends. From germline, CDR1 is SGHVT and CDR2 SQSDAQ. CDR3 in amino acids: CASSLDPPYSRNEQFF. The CDR3 nucleotides read TGTGCCAGCAGCTTAGACCCGCCTTACTCCAGGAATGAGCAGTTCTTC.

This clonotype was seen ten or more times. V usage is TRBV28 and J usage is TRBJ1-1, with D unclear. This CDR3 has 14 amino acids. Germline CDR1 MDHEN, CDR2 SYDVKM. V dropped 5 bases and J dropped 1 base, with 11 bases sitting between them. CDR3 sequence: CASSPIDPNTEAFF. The CDR3 DNA reads as TGTGCCAGCAGTCCCATAGACCCGAACACTGAAGCTTTCTTT.

This CDR3 is CASRLAGETQYF. CDR3 nucleotide sequence: TGTGCCAGCAGACTAGCGGGGGAGACCCAGTACTTC. The chain is built from TRBV6-1 and TRBJ2-5, with TRBD2 matching 10 bases. Germline CDR1 and CDR2: MNHNS and SASEGT. V lost 6 bases, J lost 5 bases, and 0 bases stayed unmatched. The CDR3 contains 12 residues.

This clonotype has ten or more counts. The rearrangement uses TRBV10-3 and TRBJ2-5; TRBD2 might be the D (5 bases). V was shortened by 6 bases and J by 5 bases, with 16 bases between the two germline ends. Germline V CDR1 and CDR2: ENHRY, SYGVKD. The CDR3 has 14 amino acids. The CDR3 loop reads CAISTGPQRETQYF. As DNA, the CDR3 is TGTGCCATCAGCACCGGGCCCCAGCGGGAGACCCAGTACTTC.

The V gene is TRBV6-2 or TRBV6-3, the J gene TRBJ2-1, with 12 bases fitting TRBD2. CDR1 MNHEY and CDR2 SVGEGT come from the germline V gene. CDR3 size: 15 residues. The V gene end was trimmed by 6 bases and the J gene end by 5 bases; junction bases not matched to a gene: 5. Here the CDR3 DNA reads TGTGCCAGCAGCCAGACTAGCGGGGGCCACAATGAGCAGTTCTTC. Its protein product is CASSQTSGGHNEQFF.